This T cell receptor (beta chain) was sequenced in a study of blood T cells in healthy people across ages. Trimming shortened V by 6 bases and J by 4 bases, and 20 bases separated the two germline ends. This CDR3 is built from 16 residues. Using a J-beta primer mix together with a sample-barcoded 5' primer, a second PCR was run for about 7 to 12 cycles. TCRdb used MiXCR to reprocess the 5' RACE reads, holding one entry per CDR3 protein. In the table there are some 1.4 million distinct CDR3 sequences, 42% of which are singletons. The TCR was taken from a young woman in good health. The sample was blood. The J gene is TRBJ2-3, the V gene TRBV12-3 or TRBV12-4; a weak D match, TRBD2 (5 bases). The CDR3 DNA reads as TGTGCCAGCAGCACCCCACTAGTTCATGGGCCAGATACGCAGTATTTT. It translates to CASSTPLVHGPDTQYF.